The 20 T cell receptor beta chains given below trace back to one sample, sequenced in a study of blood T cell repertoires in COVID-19. The method was immunoSEQ multiplex PCR; TCRdb's version includes in-frame clones alone and lacks a portion of them. The sample yields about 120,000 clones, approximately 74% seen once. Sequencing used peripheral blood. These receptor sequences come from a woman between 65 and 79 years old with acute or convalescent COVID-19.

The rearrangement uses TRBV2 and TRBJ2-7; TRBD1 matches 8 bases. The CDR3 spans 16 residues. Trimming took 3 bases from V and 6 from J; bases not matched to a gene: 13. Germline values: CDR1 SNHLY, CDR2 FYNNEI. CDR3 sequence: CASSDVRGRGPSEQYF. The DNA for the CDR3 is TGTGCCAGCAGTGACGTAAGGGGCAGGGGGCCAAGCGAGCAGTACTTC.

This clone has only one observation. The chain carries TRBV15 and TRBJ2-1; D not certain. V was clipped by 4 bases and J by 8 bases, with 6 bases between them. CDR1 and CDR2 (germline): LNHNV, YYDKDF (reference sequence). The CDR3 totals 11 residues. The CDR3 nucleotides are TGTGCCACCAGCAAATCTGATGAGCAGTTCTTC. This gives the protein CATSKSDEQFF.

The chain recombines TRBV10-3 with TRBJ2-1, with TRBD1 matching 8 bases. The CDR3 loop spans 15 amino acids. J gave up 4 bases and V 4 bases, and 6 bases lay outside the gene matches. The germline V gene has CDR1 ENHRY and CDR2 SYGVKD. CDR3 protein: CAISVRTGWYNEQFF. The CDR3 DNA follows: TGTGCCATCAGTGTACGGACAGGGTGGTACAATGAGCAGTTCTTC.

The V gene is TRBV18, the J gene TRBJ1-4; D call uncertain. The CDR3 length is 13 residues. Trimming stripped 2 bases from V and 3 bases from J, with 4 bases between. CDR1 is KGHSH, CDR2 LQKENI, per germline. This CDR3 reads CASSPTANEKLFF. CDR3 in DNA: TGTGCCAGCTCACCAACGGCTAATGAAAAACTGTTTTTT.

V and J are TRBV5-4 and TRBJ2-3; D gene ambiguous. Per germline, CDR1 SGHNT and CDR2 YYREEE (reference sequence). V lost 4 bases and J lost 3, with 9 bases in between. The CDR3 covers 13 residues. For the CDR3, the DNA is TGTGCCAGCAGCCGATTCGGGACAGATACGCAGTATTTT. Translating it yields CASSRFGTDTQYF.

CDR3 region: CASSYVGVGTDTQYF. Written as DNA, the CDR3 is TGTGCCAGCAGTTACGTGGGAGTCGGCACAGATACGCAGTATTTT. The chain is built from TRBV6-2 or TRBV6-3 and TRBJ2-3; TRBD2 is a possible D gene (5 bases). V lost 2 bases, J lost 1 base, and 10 bases lay in between. The CDR3 length is 15 residues. The V gene's germline CDR1 is MNHEY and CDR2 SVGEGT.

This clone was found a few times. This sequence joins TRBV7-3 and TRBJ2-7, with TRBD1 identical over 8 bases. From germline, CDR1 is SGHTA and CDR2 FQGTGA. The CDR3 runs to 13 residues. V lost 5 bases to trimming and J lost 6 bases; unmatched junction nucleotides: 6. CDR3 sequence reads: CASSLLTGGEQYF. The CDR3 DNA sequence: TGTGCCAGCAGCCTCCTCACAGGGGGCGAGCAGTACTTC.

This sequence joins TRBV6-5 and TRBJ2-5, with 7 bases that match TRBD1. Germline loops: CDR1 MNHEY, CDR2 SVGAGI. The V gene end was trimmed by 10 bases and the J gene end by 5 bases; junction bases not matched to a gene: 10. The CDR3 has 13 amino acids. CDR3 in amino acids: CATGQHLGETQYF. For the CDR3, the DNA is TGTGCCACGGGACAGCACCTTGGGGAGACCCAGTACTTC.

This clone appeared once. This rearrangement joins TRBV10-2 to TRBJ2-5; TRBD2 agrees at 8 bases. The length of the CDR3 is 14 residues. V was pared by 3 bases and J by 5 bases, with 5 bases of the junction left unmatched. Germline CDR1 and CDR2: WSHSY and SAAADI. The chain's CDR3 is CASSEAGVDETQYF. The CDR3 DNA is TGCGCCAGCAGTGAAGCGGGGGTCGACGAGACCCAGTACTTC.

Written as DNA, the CDR3 is TGCGCCAGCAGCTTCGTGGCGGGCGGTGAGACCCAGTACTTC. It encodes CASSFVAGGETQYF. The chain combines TRBV5-1 with TRBJ2-5, with D perhaps TRBD2 (5 bases). The CDR3 extends over 14 amino acids. The germline CDR1 and CDR2 sequences are SGHRS and YFSETQ. Trimming left V 2 bases short and J 5 bases short, with 13 bases between.

V is TRBV7-8 and J is TRBJ1-4; D is undetermined. V lost 4 bases to trimming and J lost 0 bases, with 18 bases between them. This CDR3 has 18 amino acids. Germline V CDR1 and CDR2: SGHVS, FQNEAQ. The CDR3 is CASSSLRRQRATNEKLFF. CDR3 nucleotide sequence: TGTGCCAGCAGCTCCCTCCGCCGGCAGCGAGCAACTAATGAAAAACTGTTTTTT.

The chain combines TRBV3-1 (or the pseudogene TRBV3-2) with TRBJ2-5; 12 positions match TRBD2. The V and J ends lost 0 bases and 6 bases, in that order; junction bases with no gene match: 5. The germline V gene has CDR1 LGHDT and CDR2 YNNKEL (reference sequence). The CDR3 length is 16 residues. The CDR3 here is CASSQDPSGRGKTQYF. The CDR3 nucleotides are TGTGCCAGCAGCCAAGACCCTAGCGGGAGGGGTAAGACCCAGTACTTC.

The V call is TRBV5-1, the J call TRBJ1-1; D unresolved. The CDR3 is made up of 16 amino acids. Trimming removed 1 base at V and 2 bases at J, with 15 bases between. Per the germline V gene, CDR1 is SGHRS and CDR2 is YFSETQ. CDR3 sequence: CASSLSGNERNTEAFF. The CDR3 region has the DNA TGCGCCAGCAGCTTGTCAGGAAACGAAAGAAACACTGAAGCTTTCTTT.

This clone is labeled as medium-sized. The chain uses TRBV25-1 and TRBJ1-4, with D possibly TRBD1 on 6 matching bases. Trimming took 4 bases from V and 4 from J, leaving 16 bases between them. This CDR3 comprises 16 residues. Germline V gene sequence: CDR1 MGHDK, CDR2 SYGVNS. This CDR3 reads CASSGTGTPSNEKLFF. DNA of the CDR3: TGTGCCAGCAGTGGGACCGGGACACCAAGTAATGAAAAACTGTTTTTT.

This clone was seen more than once but under ten times. The V call is TRBV5-1, the J call TRBJ2-7; TRBD1 is a possible D gene (6 bases). This CDR3 region has 13 residues. Germline values: CDR1 SGHRS, CDR2 YFSETQ. The germline V and J ends were trimmed by 4 bases and 3 bases, with 11 bases remaining between them. This CDR3 reads CASSPTGFYEQYF. DNA for the CDR3: TGCGCCAGCAGCCCAACAGGGTTCTACGAGCAGTACTTC. Filled out from reference TRBV5-1 and TRBJ2-7, the complete variable domain reads KAGVTQTPRYLIKTRGQQVTLSCSPISGHRSVSWYQQTPGQGLQFLFEYFSETQRNKGNFPGRFSGRQFSNSRSEMNVSTLELGDSALYLCASSPTGFYEQYFGPGTRLTVT.

CDR3 sequence: CASSPREAQETQYF. The CDR3 region has the DNA TGTGCCAGCAGCCCGCGGGAGGCCCAAGAGACCCAGTACTTC. The chain combines TRBV11-2 with TRBJ2-5, with TRBD2 matching over 8 bases. Losses at the gene ends were 5 bases for V and 1 base for J; bases not matched to a gene: 3. The germline V gene has CDR1 SGHAT and CDR2 FQNNGV. This CDR3 spans 14 amino acids. The entire variable domain, with the rest obtained from reference TRBV11-2 and TRBJ2-5, is as follows: EAGVAQSPRYKIIEKRQSVAFWCNPISGHATLYWYQQILGQGPKLLIQFQNNGVVDDSQLPKDRFSAERLKGVDSTLKIQPAKLEDSAVYLCASSPREAQETQYFGPGTRLLVL.

The chain combines TRBV6-5 with TRBJ1-5; 8 bases fit TRBD1. This CDR3 is 14 amino acids long. The J segment lost 3 bases and the V segment lost 6 bases, leaving 4 bases of the junction unmatched. Germline CDR1 and CDR2: MNHEY and SVGAGI. CDR3 loop: CASRATGDNQPQHF. The DNA of the CDR3 is TGTGCCAGCAGGGCGACAGGGGACAATCAGCCCCAGCATTTT.

This chain connects TRBV13 to TRBJ2-1; D not certain. The V gene's germline CDR1 is PRHDT and CDR2 FYEKMQ (reference sequence). The V gene lost 5 bases and the J gene lost 5 bases, with 7 bases spanning the gap. The CDR3 covers 12 residues. CDR3 amino acids: CASSEQNNEQFF. The CDR3, as DNA: TGTGCCAGCAGCGAACAGAACAATGAGCAGTTCTTC.

This clone occurred a few times. V and J are TRBV20-1 and TRBJ2-7, with D maybe TRBD2 (5 bases). V was shortened by 3 bases and J by 2 bases, with 14 bases between the two germline ends. This CDR3 spans 14 amino acids. Germline CDR1 is DFQATT and CDR2 is SNEGSKA (reference sequence). The CDR3 DNA sequence: TGCAGTGCTAGTGGGCGGGTAAGCACCTACGAGCAGTACTTC. This translates into CSASGRVSTYEQYF.

As DNA, the CDR3 is TGTGCCAGCAGCTTGGACAGGTGGGGGGATCAGCCCCAGCATTTT. As protein: CASSLDRWGDQPQHF. The chain recombines TRBV5-8 with TRBJ1-5; possible D gene TRBD1, 5 bases. The germline V and J ends were trimmed by 0 bases and 5 bases, with 12 bases remaining between them. Germline CDR1 reads SGHTS; CDR2 reads YDEGEE. This CDR3 spans 15 amino acids.